These T cell receptor beta chains were read from a single sample in a study of metastatic and nonmetastatic thyroid tumors. TCRdb re-called the PCR reads through MiXCR. The data hold under 45,000 clones, with 35% observed a single time. Sequencing was performed on tumor tissue. The receptors come from a female donor with papillary thyroid cancer or a benign thyroid nodule (not recorded which). Some clones in this sample may be carry-over from other donors' samples. Each CDR3 is given without its conserved first and last residue. Fields, in order: V gene, CDR3 protein.

TRBV24-1,ATRPDNQETQY
TRBV7-3,ASSLRRGPNTDTQY
TRBV6-1,ASSEVQGGSYEQY
TRBV6-5,ASNHRGLAGANVLT
TRBV12-3/TRBV12-4,ASRDGGGGVWYEQY
TRBV11-2,ASSSPPGGMTDTQY
TRBV11-2,ASSRAYEQY
TRBV4-2,ASSQDNIQY
TRBV5-1,ASSLLQGSTNEKLF
TRBV12-3/TRBV12-4,ASSLRGGAVEAF
TRBV11-2,ASSLVQGYEQY
TRBV6-1,ASRGPGQAPNEQF
TRBV11-2,ASSPWNVVDTEAF
TRBV11-1,ASSSGGGELF
TRBV10-1,ASSPRQGANEKLF
TRBV28,ASRDRGLEKLF
TRBV30,AWRSQKVLYGYT
TRBV28,ASSLSNTGEQY
TRBV12-3/TRBV12-4,ASSLFLASNEQF
TRBV6-2/TRBV6-3,ASLDGYNEQF
TRBV18,ASSPPASGLQY
TRBV11-1,ASSTTHTQY
TRBV11-2,ASSLDRDHNEQF
TRBV11-2,ASSLDLGHGELF
TRBV12-3/TRBV12-4,ASSLSDRGDTQY
TRBV11-2,ASSPEGYRGNEQF
TRBV12-3/TRBV12-4,ASSFGRGLGLGYT
TRBV20-1,SARGSGGTGELF
TRBV6-5,ASSYAGTSTDTQY
TRBV6-2/TRBV6-3,ASSLYSGRAHNEQF